Each of the 3 T cell receptor beta chains below was sequenced from the same sample in a study of cytomegalovirus exposure and HLA in healthy donors. It was with 60 Vbeta and 13 Jbeta primers that the PCR ran. Only in-frame clones appear in the TCRdb table, and some are missing; sequencing was by immunoSEQ multiplex PCR. The table includes some 87,000 clones, 78% detected once. Sequencing input: PBMCs. The source of these receptors is a man between 18 and 29 years old in good health and CMV-seropositive.

This chain links TRBV10-2 with TRBJ1-2; D remains ambiguous. CDR3 length: 14 amino acids. V lost 0 bases to trimming and J lost 4 bases, with 9 bases between them. The germline gives CDR1 WSHSY, CDR2 SAAADI. Here the CDR3 DNA reads TGCGCCAGCAGTGAGTCGGAAGGAGGCTATGGCTACACCTTC. Translated, it gives CASSESEGGYGYTF.

A note on this clone: The germline gene is not matched at one end of the junction; a read error may be the cause. V gene TRBV7-7 combines with J gene TRBJ2-1; 11 positions match TRBD1. The CDR3 loop spans 14 amino acids. Germline V gene data show CDR1 as SSHAT and CDR2 as FNYEAQ (reference sequence). CDR3 sequence reads: CASSFGQGAAEQFF. The CDR3 bases are TGTGCTAGCAGCTTTGGACAGGGGGCGGCTGAGCAGTTCTTC.

The rearrangement joins TRBV4-2 to TRBJ2-2, with 7 bases aligning to TRBD2. The CDR3 is 16 residues long. V shed 7 bases and J 3 bases; nucleotides not matched to a gene: 11. The germline CDR1 and CDR2 sequences are LGHNA and YNFKEQ. CDR3 DNA: TGTGCCAGCACCACGGGGGAGGGCCTGTACACCGGGGAGCTGTTTTTT. Translated: CASTTGEGLYTGELFF.